This T cell receptor (beta chain) was retrieved from a study of OX40 agonist ivuxolimab in advanced cancers. For the study at large: Ivuxolimab, an antibody that agonizes OX40 (CD134), was administered to the patients. The study's findings and limits: Expanded clones were, on average, more numerous in CD8+ T cells than in CD4+. Some patients who did not respond also had low normalized T-cell clonal expansion.

The protocol was immunoSEQ multiplex PCR, while the TCRdb copy is restricted to in-frame clones and leaves out a portion. Of about 98,000 clones detected, 80% to 90% appear once; the ten largest clones hold 0.82%. A word on this clone: The antigen is undetermined.

The CDR3 is 11 residues long. The V end lost 5 bases, the J end lost 3 bases, and 3 bases lay between the germline ends. The V gene's germline CDR1 is SEHNR and CDR2 FQNEAQ (reference sequence). This receptor was identified in an adult with an advanced solid tumor such as melanoma, head and neck, liver or kidney cancer. The chain joins TRBV7-9 to TRBJ2-3; the D is unclear. The material was CD4+ or CD8+ T cells sorted from blood, obtained in a trial of the OX40 agonist ivuxolimab. The CDR3: CASSPTDTQYF. DNA of the CDR3: TGTGCCAGCAGCCCTACAGATACGCAGTATTTT.